These T cell receptor beta chains were read from a single sample in a study of T cells in Graves' hyperthyroidism and ophthalmopathy. Using its own MiXCR run on the multiplex PCR reads, TCRdb lists one record per CDR3 protein. This repertoire shows 350,000 or so distinct CDR3 sequences, roughly 18% found once; its top ten account for about half. Sequencing was done on a sample of blood. All receptors come from a woman aged 45-65 years with Graves' hyperthyroidism. CDR3s include the opening cysteine and the closing phenylalanine or tryptophan. A D gene is named only where the DNA matches it firmly. The size of a clone is reported for some rows only, either as once, few or many, or as a class for expanded clones.

clone_size: .
j_call: TRBJ1-2
v_call: TRBV13
d_call: TRBD1
cdr3_nt: TGTGCCAGCAGCATGGACAGGGGAAACTATGGCTACACCTTC
cdr3_aa: CASSMDRGNYGYTF

clone_size: many
j_call: TRBJ1-1
v_call: TRBV29-1
d_call: .
cdr3_nt: TGCAGCGTTGTCTCCACGTTGAACACTGAAGCTTTCTTT
cdr3_aa: CSVVSTLNTEAFF

clone_size: few
j_call: TRBJ2-1
v_call: TRBV7-6
d_call: .
cdr3_nt: TGTGCCAGCAGCTTTACTAGAGGTGCGAATGAGCAGTTCTTC
cdr3_aa: CASSFTRGANEQFF

clone_size: .
j_call: TRBJ1-4
v_call: TRBV18
d_call: .
cdr3_nt: TGTGCCAGCTCACCCTCGCCGGGAGGCTACAATGAAAAACTGTTTTTT
cdr3_aa: CASSPSPGGYNEKLFF

clone_size: .
j_call: TRBJ1-4
v_call: TRBV11-2
d_call: .
cdr3_nt: TGTGCCAGCAGCTCTCAGGGAGGGGTTAATGAAAAACTGTTTTTT
cdr3_aa: CASSSQGGVNEKLFF

clone_size: .
j_call: TRBJ1-4
v_call: TRBV6-1
d_call: .
cdr3_nt: TGTGCCAGCAGTGCTACCAATTCTGGGGGTGAAAAACTGTTTTTT
cdr3_aa: CASSATNSGGEKLFF

clone_size: many
j_call: TRBJ1-2
v_call: TRBV2
d_call: TRBD1
cdr3_nt: TGTGCCAGCAGTGAAGAGGGGACAGGGGCCAACTATGGCTACACCTTC
cdr3_aa: CASSEEGTGANYGYTF

clone_size: .
j_call: TRBJ2-7
v_call: TRBV14
d_call: TRBD2
cdr3_nt: TGTGCCAGCAGCCGGACTAGCGGGAGTATCGGTGGGTCCTACGAGCAGTACTTC
cdr3_aa: CASSRTSGSIGGSYEQYF

clone_size: .
j_call: TRBJ2-1
v_call: TRBV7-9
d_call: TRBD2
cdr3_nt: TGTGCCAGCAGCTTAGGGCGGGCCGGGAGGGACGTTTACGAGCAGTTCTTC
cdr3_aa: CASSLGRAGRDVYEQFF

clone_size: .
j_call: TRBJ2-2
v_call: TRBV5-1
d_call: .
cdr3_nt: TGCGCCAGCAGCTTGGAGGTGTCGAACACCGGGGAGCTGTTTTTT
cdr3_aa: CASSLEVSNTGELFF

clone_size: few
j_call: TRBJ2-1
v_call: TRBV6-1
d_call: TRBD2
cdr3_nt: TGTGCCAGCAGGCTCCAGCGGGAGAACAATGAGCAGTTCTTC
cdr3_aa: CASRLQRENNEQFF

clone_size: many
j_call: TRBJ1-1
v_call: TRBV13
d_call: .
cdr3_nt: TGTGCCAGCAGCTCACGTCCGGGGGGTGAAGCTTTCTTT
cdr3_aa: CASSSRPGGEAFF

clone_size: many
j_call: TRBJ2-3
v_call: TRBV20-1
d_call: TRBD2
cdr3_nt: TGCAGTGCTAGTACCGCCTTCGAGCGGGGATCTAGCACAGATACGCAGTATTTT
cdr3_aa: CSASTAFERGSSTDTQYF

clone_size: .
j_call: TRBJ2-1
v_call: TRBV27
d_call: .
cdr3_nt: TGTGCCAGCAGTGGTGGGAGCTCCTACAATGAGCAGTTCTTC
cdr3_aa: CASSGGSSYNEQFF

clone_size: .
j_call: TRBJ2-7
v_call: TRBV10-3
d_call: .
cdr3_nt: TGTGCCATCAGTCTAGCTGACTCCTACGAGCAGTACTTC
cdr3_aa: CAISLADSYEQYF

clone_size: few
j_call: TRBJ1-2
v_call: TRBV18
d_call: TRBD1
cdr3_nt: TGTGCCAGCTCACCTTGGGGACAGGAAAGCGGCTACACCTTC
cdr3_aa: CASSPWGQESGYTF

clone_size: .
j_call: TRBJ1-2
v_call: TRBV7-9
d_call: .
cdr3_nt: TGTGCCAGCAGCTTAGACGGCCGGTACTATGGCTACACCTTC
cdr3_aa: CASSLDGRYYGYTF

clone_size: .
j_call: TRBJ2-4
v_call: TRBV7-9
d_call: TRBD1
cdr3_nt: TGTGCCAGCAGCCCGACAGGGGTGGACATTCAGTACTTC
cdr3_aa: CASSPTGVDIQYF

clone_size: many
j_call: TRBJ1-5
v_call: TRBV28
d_call: .
cdr3_nt: TGTGCCAGCAGGGTGCGGAATTTGGGCAATCAGCCCCAGCATTTT
cdr3_aa: CASRVRNLGNQPQHF

clone_size: .
j_call: TRBJ2-7
v_call: TRBV11-2
d_call: .
cdr3_nt: TGTGCCAGCAGCCCAGCAGGGGGGGACTACGAGCAGTACTTC
cdr3_aa: CASSPAGGDYEQYF

clone_size: few
j_call: TRBJ1-2
v_call: TRBV10-3
d_call: .
cdr3_nt: TGTGCCATCAGTGACAGCCACCTCTATGGCTACACCTTC
cdr3_aa: CAISDSHLYGYTF

clone_size: few
j_call: TRBJ1-1
v_call: TRBV7-9
d_call: .
cdr3_nt: TGTGCCAGCAGCTCGGGGGCGGTATCTGAAGCTTTCTTT
cdr3_aa: CASSSGAVSEAFF

clone_size: once
j_call: TRBJ2-4
v_call: TRBV13
d_call: TRBD2
cdr3_nt: TGTGCCAGCAGCCCTCGGGACTACCCCTTTGGACTAGCCAAAAACATTCAGTACTTC
cdr3_aa: CASSPRDYPFGLAKNIQYF

clone_size: few
j_call: TRBJ2-2
v_call: TRBV5-1
d_call: .
cdr3_nt: TGCGCCAGCAGCGCGGAAATAGGGAAGGCGAACACCGGGGAGCTGTTTTTT
cdr3_aa: CASSAEIGKANTGELFF

clone_size: .
j_call: TRBJ2-2
v_call: TRBV27
d_call: .
cdr3_nt: TGTGCCAGCGCGCCCGGGGGAGGTACCGGGGAGCTGTTTTTT
cdr3_aa: CASAPGGGTGELFF

clone_size: .
j_call: TRBJ2-1
v_call: TRBV12-3/TRBV12-4
d_call: .
cdr3_nt: TGTGCCAGCAGTCTACTAGACTCCGAGCAGTTCTTC
cdr3_aa: CASSLLDSEQFF

clone_size: .
j_call: TRBJ2-1
v_call: TRBV7-6
d_call: TRBD2
cdr3_nt: TGTGCCAGCAGCTTAGCGGGACTAGCGGGAAACAATGAGCAGTTCTTC
cdr3_aa: CASSLAGLAGNNEQFF

clone_size: many
j_call: TRBJ2-1
v_call: TRBV29-1
d_call: TRBD2
cdr3_nt: TGCAGCGTTGGGACTAGCGGACGCAATGAGCAGTTCTTC
cdr3_aa: CSVGTSGRNEQFF

clone_size: .
j_call: TRBJ1-2
v_call: TRBV6-2/TRBV6-3
d_call: .
cdr3_nt: TGTGCCAGCAGTTACCCGGACAGTCTTCGCTACACCTTC
cdr3_aa: CASSYPDSLRYTF

clone_size: .
j_call: TRBJ2-2
v_call: TRBV11-2
d_call: .
cdr3_nt: TGTGCCAGCAGCGTCACTAGCTCCGGGGAGCTGTTTTTT
cdr3_aa: CASSVTSSGELFF

clone_size: few
j_call: TRBJ2-3
v_call: TRBV3-1
d_call: .
cdr3_nt: TGTGCCAGCAGCCAAGACCAGTTGACTAGCACAGATACGCAGTATTTT
cdr3_aa: CASSQDQLTSTDTQYF

clone_size: .
j_call: TRBJ1-5
v_call: TRBV19
d_call: .
cdr3_nt: TGTGCCAGTAGTCCGAACGGTAGCAATCAGCCCCAGCATTTT
cdr3_aa: CASSPNGSNQPQHF

clone_size: few
j_call: TRBJ2-3
v_call: TRBV27
d_call: .
cdr3_nt: TGTGCCAGCAGCCTCCGAGGTTCAGATACGCAGTATTTT
cdr3_aa: CASSLRGSDTQYF

clone_size: many
j_call: TRBJ1-5
v_call: TRBV30
d_call: TRBD1
cdr3_nt: TGTGCCTGGAGTCATCTCACAGGGGTACAGCCCCAGCATTTT
cdr3_aa: CAWSHLTGVQPQHF

clone_size: .
j_call: TRBJ1-2
v_call: TRBV5-1
d_call: .
cdr3_nt: TGCGCCAGCAGCCCCAGGGCCGGGGACGCGTACGACTATGGCTACACCTTC
cdr3_aa: CASSPRAGDAYDYGYTF

clone_size: few
j_call: TRBJ2-2
v_call: TRBV4-2
d_call: TRBD2
cdr3_nt: TGTGCCAGCAGCCCACCACTAGCGGGGCCCGGGGAGCTGTTTTTT
cdr3_aa: CASSPPLAGPGELFF